Sequencing of this TCR beta chain was carried out in a study of blood T cell repertoires in COVID-19. Study-level background: Acute-phase and convalescent COVID-19 samples originated in the United States, Italy and Spain. T cells, B-cell-depleted T cells, or PBMCs supplied cDNA or gDNA.

Produced via immunoSEQ multiplex PCR; TCRdb's table is partial and in-frame only. The sample consists of about 100,000 clones, approximately 91% of them appearing once. Germline V CDR1 and CDR2: LNHDA, SQIVND (reference sequence). The CDR3 is made up of 16 amino acids. Germline trimming cut 6 bases from V and 4 bases from J; bases unmatched to any gene: 9. This sequence joins TRBV19 and TRBJ2-3, with 11 bases identical to TRBD2. What was sequenced was peripheral blood. The receptor was derived from a man aged 55 to 70 with acute or convalescent COVID-19. The CDR3 reads CASRKTSGRKPDTQYF. DNA of the CDR3: TGTGCCAGTAGAAAAACTAGCGGGAGAAAGCCAGATACGCAGTATTTT.